The T cell receptor (beta chain) described here comes from a study of monozygotic twins with inflammatory bowel disease. This CDR3 has 13 residues. The V gene's germline CDR1 is MNHEY and CDR2 SMNVEV (reference sequence). Incorporation of UMIs carrying a 6-nucleotide sample barcode was performed by template switching. Reprocessing the 5' RACE reads, TCRdb reports a single entry for every CDR3 protein and omits DNA. The repertoire table contains approximately 420,000 distinct CDR3 sequences. The V call is TRBV27, the J call TRBJ1-6. The sequenced sample was blood. The sequence was collected from a human donor with ulcerative colitis or Crohn's disease, or a healthy co-twin of an affected twin (not recorded which). The CDR3 sequence: CASSPIYGSPLHF.